In this sample, the clone carrying this TCR beta chain turned up many times. What it binds is not known. The data derive from a study of T cell repertoires in cytomegalovirus infection. Study-level points and caveats: CMV-specific TCR beta clonotypes restricted by HLA-C were the ones dominating the ex vivo response.

TCRdb used MiXCR to reprocess the reads, holding one entry per CDR3 protein. The sample yields under 600,000 distinct CDR3 sequences, 16% seen once. Germline V gene sequence: CDR1 SEHNR, CDR2 FQNEAQ (reference sequence). The CDR3 is 15 amino acids. Trimming removed 1 base from V and 2 bases from J, with 11 bases in between. The rearrangement joins TRBV7-9 to TRBJ1-2; D gene uncertain. The sequencing input was CD8+ T cells from PBMCs. This TCR came from a human donor in good health (CMV status not recorded). Some clones in this sample may be carry-over from other donors' samples. The CDR3 nucleotides read TGTGCCAGCAGCTTAGATGGGTCCTTAAACTATGGCTACACCTTC. Amino acids: CASSLDGSLNYGYTF.